This entry lists 27 T cell receptor beta chains sequenced from one sample in a study of CD8 T cells in ankylosing spondylitis. Each CDR3 protein is one row after TCRdb ran MiXCR on the 5' RACE reads. The sample lists approximately 240,000 distinct CDR3 sequences, roughly a quarter seen once, with 0.5% to 0.65% in the top ten. The sample taken for sequencing was blood, either unsorted or a sorted T cell fraction (not recorded which). These receptors were obtained from a male donor with ankylosing spondylitis or in good health (not recorded which).

The V call is TRBV11-3, the J call TRBJ2-1; the D is unclear. CDR3 length: 16 amino acids. The germline V and J ends were trimmed by 4 bases and 0 bases, with 13 bases remaining between them. Per the germline V gene, CDR1 is SGHNT and CDR2 is YENEEA. CDR3 region: CASSSGGGVSYNEQFF. The CDR3 nucleotides are TGTGCCAGCAGCTCCGGCGGTGGGGTCTCCTACAATGAGCAGTTCTTC.

This clonotype was recorded at least ten times. This chain links TRBV25-1 with TRBJ2-2; 14 bases agree with TRBD2. Per the germline V gene, CDR1 is MGHDK and CDR2 is SYGVNS. This CDR3 contains 16 residues. The V gene end was trimmed by 4 bases and the J gene end by 6 bases; junction bases not matched to a gene: 4. The CDR3 coding sequence is TGTGCCAGCAGTGGCCCGACTAGCGGGGGGGCCGGGGAGCTGTTTTTT. It encodes CASSGPTSGGAGELFF.

There are a few counts of this clonotype. The chain links TRBV7-2 to TRBJ2-4; D is ambiguous. V was clipped by 3 bases and J by 0 bases, with 9 bases between them. The CDR3 is 15 residues long. CDR1 is SGHTA, CDR2 FQGNSA, per germline. The CDR3: CASSFSRLAKNIQYF. The CDR3 bases are TGTGCCAGCAGCTTCTCCCGGCTAGCCAAAAACATTCAGTACTTC.

In this sample, this clonotype turned up once. The J gene is TRBJ2-5, the V gene TRBV20-1; 10 nucleotides align to TRBD2. Germline CDR1 reads DFQATT; CDR2 reads SNEGSKA (reference sequence). Trimming at V came to 5 bases and at J to 3 bases, leaving 12 bases not matched to a gene. The CDR3 contains 16 residues. As DNA, the CDR3 is TGCAGTGCTGCCCCTAGCGGGGGACAATCTAAAGAGACCCAGTACTTC. Translating it yields CSAAPSGGQSKETQYF.

With respect to this clonotype: This clone may be a read error of a much larger clone one base away. CDR3 sequence: CASSFTGGTRGDEQFF. The CDR3 coding sequence is TGTGCCAGCAGCTTCACCGGTGGGACAAGGGGGGATGAGCAGTTCTTC. The V gene is TRBV7-3, the J gene TRBJ2-1, with D possibly called TRBD1 or TRBD2 (6 bases each). V shed 3 bases and J shed 8 bases, with 20 bases lying between them. The CDR3 extends over 16 amino acids. Per germline, CDR1 SGHTA and CDR2 FQGTGA. Combining the CDR3 with reference TRBV7-3 and TRBJ2-1 gives the whole variable domain GAGVSQTPSNKVTEKGKYVELRCDPISGHTALYWYRQSLGQGPEFLIYFQGTGAADDSGLPNDRFFAVRPEGSVSTLKIQRTERGDSAVYLCASSFTGGTRGDEQFFGPGTRLTVL.

This clonotype occurred many times. The chain combines TRBV29-1 with TRBJ1-4, with D unclear. Germline CDR1 reads SQVTM; CDR2 reads ANQGSEA. The ends were cut back, 4 bases at V and 7 bases at J, with 13 bases in the middle. This CDR3 has 13 amino acids. CDR3 DNA sequence: TGCAGCGTTGGCGAACCCTGGGGTGAAAAACTGTTTTTT. This sequence encodes CSVGEPWGEKLFF.

A few counts support this clonotype. The rearrangement links TRBV12-3 or TRBV12-4 to TRBJ2-3; 11 bases are shared with TRBD2. CDR3 length: 16 residues. After removal of 5 bases from V and 1 base from J, the junction contained 5 bases not matched to a gene. The CDR3 coding sequence is TGTGCCAGCAGTGTAGTACTAGCGGGGGGCACAGATACGCAGTATTTT. Protein product: CASSVVLAGGTDTQYF.

This clonotype was recorded once. The CDR3, as DNA: TGTGCCAGCAGCCCCCCCGGACTAGCGGGGAATGAGCAGTTCTTC. Encoded protein: CASSPPGLAGNEQFF. This chain joins TRBV5-4 and TRBJ2-1; 12 nucleotides line up with TRBD2. Germline V gene lookup returns CDR1 SGHNT and CDR2 YYREEE (reference sequence). V dropped 4 bases and J dropped 7; count of bases not matched to a gene: 6. The CDR3 loop spans 15 amino acids. Drawing the rest from reference TRBV5-4 and TRBJ2-1, the complete variable domain is ETGVTQSPTHLIKTRGQQVTLRCSSQSGHNTVSWYQQALGQGPQFIFQYYREEENGRGNFPPRFSGLQFPNYSSELNVNALELDDSALYLCASSPPGLAGNEQFFGPGTRLTVL.

The CDR3 DNA reads TGTGCCACCAGTGACCGGGTGACAGGGAAGGATACGCAGTATTTT. Translation gives CATSDRVTGKDTQYF. The chain combines TRBV24-1 with TRBJ2-3, with 7 bases that match TRBD1. V shed 4 bases and J 6 bases; nucleotides not matched to a gene: 9. The length of the CDR3 is 15 residues. In germline, CDR1 is KGHDR, CDR2 SFDVKD.

The table lists this clonotype with many counts. V usage is TRBV5-6 and J usage is TRBJ1-5; 8 nucleotides align to TRBD1. The V and J ends lost 4 bases and 7 bases, in that order; junction bases with no gene match: 10. This CDR3 is built from 15 residues. Germline CDR1 reads SGHDT; CDR2 reads YYEEEE. The CDR3 DNA reads as TGTGCCAGCAGCATGGCAGGGGGCTCTGGACAGCCCCAGCATTTT. Amino acids: CASSMAGGSGQPQHF.

The chain recombines TRBV4-2 with TRBJ2-1; possibly TRBD2 for D (7 bases). In germline, CDR1 is LGHNA, CDR2 YNFKEQ. The CDR3 is 15 residues long. Trimming shortened V by 7 bases and J by 8 bases, and 21 bases separated the two germline ends. CDR3 sequence: CASKTGGGPIDEQFF. CDR3 nucleotides: TGTGCCAGCAAGACTGGCGGGGGCCCAATCGATGAGCAGTTCTTC.

This clonotype was found many times. This chain connects TRBV5-1 to TRBJ1-1, with D perhaps matching TRBD1 (5 bases). This CDR3 has 14 residues. CDR1 and CDR2 (germline): SGHRS, YFSETQ. Between the trimmed V and J ends, which lost 6 bases and 3 bases, there was a span of 15 bases. CDR3 in DNA: TGCGCCAGCACCCCGGGACTGCAGGACACTGAAGCTTTCTTT. It codes for CASTPGLQDTEAFF.

This clonotype was recorded at least ten times. J is TRBJ2-5 and V is TRBV15; 7 bases agree with TRBD1. Trimming cost V 1 base and J 5 bases; bases outside gene matches: 4. Germline V gives CDR1 LNHNV, CDR2 YYDKDF (reference sequence). This CDR3 comprises 14 residues. CDR3 in DNA: TGTGCCACCAGCAGAGGAGTGGGACAGGAGACCCAGTACTTC. Residues: CATSRGVGQETQYF.

Ten or more counts support this clonotype. The rearrangement uses TRBV18 and TRBJ1-1; D possibly corresponds to TRBD1 (5 bases). Trimming removed 3 bases from V and 3 bases from J, with 14 bases in between. Germline loops: CDR1 KGHSH, CDR2 LQKENI. CDR3 length equals 15 residues. The CDR3 loop is CASSPQTRGDTEAFF. The CDR3 DNA sequence: TGTGCCAGCTCACCTCAGACCCGGGGGGACACTGAAGCTTTCTTT. Full variable domain (rest looked up from reference TRBV18 and TRBJ1-1): NAGVMQNPRHLVRRRGQEARLRCSPMKGHSHVYWYRQLPEEGLKFMVYLQKENIIDESGMPKERFSAEFPKEGPSILRIQQVVRGDSAAYFCASSPQTRGDTEAFFGQGTRLTVV.

The chain carries TRBV6-4 and TRBJ2-1; 7 bases are shared with TRBD1. The CDR3 is 14 amino acids. Per the germline V gene, CDR1 is MRHNA and CDR2 is SNTAGT. V trimming: 6 bases; J trimming: 7 bases; junction bases outside the gene matches: 9. In nucleotides, the CDR3 is TGTGCCAGCAGCGTGGACAGGTGGAGGAATGAGCAGTTCTTC. This gives the protein CASSVDRWRNEQFF.

This clonotype was seen just once. The chain has TRBV7-9 and TRBJ2-7; D possibly corresponds to TRBD1 (5 bases). Germline V CDR1 and CDR2: SEHNR, FQNEAQ (reference sequence). Trimming left V 7 bases short and J 6 bases short, with 19 bases between. The CDR3 length is 14 residues. This CDR3 reads CASTLQGGASEQYF. CDR3 sequence (DNA): TGTGCCAGCACGCTTCAGGGTGGGGCTAGCGAGCAGTACTTC.

This clonotype has at least ten counts. The rearrangement uses TRBV5-5 and TRBJ1-5, with D uncertain. From germline, CDR1 is SGHKS and CDR2 YYEKEE (reference sequence). This CDR3 has 15 residues. V was clipped by 4 bases and J by 3 bases, with 14 bases between them. CDR3 amino acids: CASSPRFTANQPQHF. CDR3 DNA: TGTGCCAGCAGCCCCAGATTTACCGCCAATCAGCCCCAGCATTTT.

This clonotype appeared many times. The V gene is TRBV6-6, the J gene TRBJ2-5, with D hard to call. CDR1 is MNHNY, CDR2 SVGAGI, per germline (reference sequence). The CDR3 is 13 residues long. V gave up 0 bases and J gave up 5 bases, with 7 bases separating them. This chain's CDR3 is CASSYSKGETQYF. CDR3 nucleotides: TGTGCCAGCAGTTACTCGAAAGGGGAGACCCAGTACTTC.

The J gene is TRBJ2-2, the V gene TRBV2; D gene ambiguous. CDR3 size: 13 residues. From germline, CDR1 is SNHLY and CDR2 FYNNEI. V was shortened by 7 bases and J by 4 bases, with 10 bases between the two germline ends. CDR3 residues: CASTQAGTGELFF. For the CDR3, the DNA is TGTGCCAGCACTCAGGCCGGCACCGGGGAGCTGTTTTTT.

V is TRBV6-5 and J is TRBJ2-5, with a weak D call TRBD1 (5 bases). The germline V and J ends were trimmed by 1 base and 2 bases, with 8 bases remaining between them. The V gene's germline CDR1 is MNHEY and CDR2 SVGAGI. The CDR3 is 14 amino acids. The CDR3 protein is CASSYFQGQETQYF. CDR3 DNA sequence: TGTGCCAGCAGTTACTTTCAGGGACAAGAGACCCAGTACTTC.

The chain uses TRBV15 and TRBJ1-1; possible D gene TRBD1, 6 bases. The V end lost 2 bases, the J end lost 8 bases, and 18 bases lay between the germline ends. Germline values: CDR1 LNHNV, CDR2 YYDKDF (reference sequence). The CDR3 runs 15 residues. The CDR3 is CATSRRTEVNREAFF. CDR3 nucleotides: TGTGCCACCAGCAGACGGACAGAAGTAAATCGAGAAGCTTTCTTT.

This clonotype came up many times. The rearrangement joins TRBV3-1 to TRBJ1-6; D not resolved. Germline CDR1 and CDR2: LGHDT and YNNKEL (reference sequence). The CDR3 runs 15 residues. The V end was cut by 5 bases, the J end by 7 bases, with 15 bases between. Written as DNA, the CDR3 is TGTGCCAGCAGCGGAACTTTAAGACGGAATTCACCCCTCCACTTT. It is translated as CASSGTLRRNSPLHF.

This clonotype was detected many times. V gene TRBV2 combines with J gene TRBJ2-7; TRBD2 matches at 7 bases. The germline V gene has CDR1 SNHLY and CDR2 FYNNEI. CDR3 length: 14 residues. The V segment lost 5 bases and the J segment 2 bases; nucleotides outside the gene matches: 6. The CDR3 DNA reads TGTGCCAGCAGTACGGAGCGGGGTACCTACGAGCAGTACTTC. Translated: CASSTERGTYEQYF.

This clonotype has ten or more counts. This chain connects TRBV12-3 or TRBV12-4 to TRBJ2-5; D is perhaps TRBD1 (6 bases). CDR3 length: 14 residues. V shed 6 bases and J shed 1 base, with 12 bases lying between them. The DNA for the CDR3 is TGTGCCAGCAGCGAGACAGGACCCCAAGAGACCCAGTACTTC. Translation gives CASSETGPQETQYF.

This clonotype was detected ten times or more. This chain connects TRBV19 to TRBJ2-7; D remains ambiguous. Per germline, CDR1 LNHDA and CDR2 SQIVND (reference sequence). Trimming removed 3 bases from V and 2 bases from J, with 20 bases in between. The CDR3 totals 17 residues. This CDR3 is CASSIASGSFDPYEQYF. CDR3 DNA sequence: TGTGCCAGTAGTATCGCCTCGGGTAGTTTCGACCCCTACGAGCAGTACTTC.

In this sample, this clonotype turned up many times. This chain connects TRBV5-1 to TRBJ2-7, with D uncertain. The germline CDR1 and CDR2 sequences are SGHRS and YFSETQ. There are 11 residues in the CDR3. V was clipped by 0 bases and J by 6 bases, with 4 bases between them. CDR3 region: CASSLESEQYF. The CDR3 DNA sequence: TGCGCCAGCAGCTTGGAGTCCGAGCAGTACTTC.

This clonotype was detected a few times. The chain employs TRBV20-1 and TRBJ2-5; possible D gene TRBD2, 5 bases. The germline CDR1 and CDR2 sequences are DFQATT and SNEGSKA (reference sequence). V was clipped by 1 base and J by 4 bases, with 19 bases between them. The CDR3 extends over 16 amino acids. The CDR3 nucleotides are TGCAGTGCTAGAGCACTGCGGGCCTCCCCGGGAGAGACCCAGTACTTC. Protein sequence: CSARALRASPGETQYF.